The next 11 T cell receptor beta chains were all read from a single sample in a study of blood T cells in healthy people across ages. A second PCR, run for roughly 6 to 11 cycles, used a sample-barcoded 5' primer plus a J-beta primer mix. In TCRdb, the 5' RACE reads were re-called with MiXCR into one record per CDR3 protein. The sample comprises approximately 1.5 million distinct CDR3 sequences, 40% to 45% of which are singletons, and 4% rests with the top ten. The sample taken for sequencing was blood. These receptors all stem from a woman in her late teens or twenties in good health.

There are many counts of this clonotype. The chain combines TRBV27 with TRBJ2-1, with 7 bases fitting TRBD2. After removal of 5 bases from V and 8 bases from J, the junction contained 6 bases not matched to a gene. The CDR3 sequence is 13 residues long. CDR1 MNHEY and CDR2 SMNVEV come from the germline V gene (reference sequence). CDR3 amino acids: CASSATSEDEQFF. The CDR3 region has the DNA TGTGCCAGCAGTGCCACTAGCGAGGATGAGCAGTTCTTC.

This clonotype was counted only a few times. V is TRBV20-1 and J is TRBJ2-7; D unclear. CDR3 length: 12 residues. The germline V gene encodes CDR1 DFQATT and CDR2 SNEGSKA (reference sequence). V was trimmed by 3 bases and J by 0 bases, leaving 6 bases between them. CDR3 region: CSAREFSYEQYF. CDR3 nucleotides: TGCAGTGCTAGGGAGTTCTCCTACGAGCAGTACTTC.

V usage is TRBV24-1 and J usage is TRBJ2-7; D is unresolved. Germline CDR1 KGHDR, CDR2 SFDVKD. This CDR3 has 14 amino acids. V was trimmed by 2 bases and J by 10 bases, leaving 17 bases between them. CDR3 coding DNA: TGTGCCACCAGTGATTCGTCCCTCCAAGAGGCCCAGTACTTC. The encoded protein is CATSDSSLQEAQYF.

The J gene is TRBJ2-1, the V gene TRBV20-1; 8 bases align to TRBD2. V trimming: 7 bases; J trimming: 3 bases; junction bases outside the gene matches: 8. The CDR3 covers 14 residues. Germline CDR1 and CDR2: DFQATT and SNEGSKA (reference sequence). CDR3 DNA: TGCAGTGTAAGAGGCGGGGGGAACTACAATGAGCAGTTCTTC. This gives the protein CSVRGGGNYNEQFF.

The rearrangement joins TRBV4-1 to TRBJ1-2; 8 positions agree with TRBD1. J was trimmed by 5 bases and V by 0 bases; bases with no gene match: 5. From germline, CDR1 is MGHRA and CDR2 YSYEKL. This CDR3 has 15 amino acids. This CDR3 is CASSQDPGGLYGYTF. The CDR3 coding sequence is TGCGCCAGCAGCCAAGATCCAGGGGGCCTGTATGGCTACACCTTC.

The J gene is TRBJ2-1, the V gene TRBV20-1; D may be TRBD1 or TRBD2 (6 bases each). The CDR3 covers 14 residues. Germline V CDR1 and CDR2: DFQATT, SNEGSKA (reference sequence). The ends were cut back, 6 bases at V and 5 bases at J, with 17 bases in the middle. The CDR3 region has the DNA TGCAGTGCGGACCCGGGGGCGCTAAACAATGAGCAGTTCTTC. Residues: CSADPGALNNEQFF.

The rearrangement joins TRBV29-1 to TRBJ2-1; 9 bases are shared with TRBD1. This CDR3 has 16 residues. V trimming: 3 bases; J trimming: 7 bases; junction bases outside the gene matches: 13. The germline V gene has CDR1 SQVTM and CDR2 ANQGSEA. CDR3 sequence: CSVEGGWTGVSNEQFF. In DNA, the CDR3 is TGCAGCGTTGAGGGGGGCTGGACAGGGGTATCGAATGAGCAGTTCTTC.

This chain uses TRBV5-1 with TRBJ1-1, with D uncertain. Per germline, CDR1 SGHRS and CDR2 YFSETQ. Trimming took off 0 bases at V and 4 bases at J, with 10 bases between the two ends. CDR3 size: 14 residues. The CDR3 reads CASSLVAEVTEAFF. CDR3 DNA sequence: TGCGCCAGCAGCTTGGTTGCAGAGGTCACTGAAGCTTTCTTT.

The rearrangement uses TRBV20-1 and TRBJ2-5; a possible D gene is TRBD2 (5 bases). Trimming pared 3 bases from V and 1 base from J, leaving 9 bases between. Per germline, CDR1 DFQATT and CDR2 SNEGSKA (reference sequence). This CDR3 contains 13 residues. DNA for the CDR3: TGCAGTGCTAGCGGGGATCTCCAAGAGACCCAGTACTTC. Translating it yields CSASGDLQETQYF.

This clonotype was picked up a small number of times. This chain connects TRBV2 to TRBJ2-5; TRBD2 matches 8 bases. The CDR3 sequence is 12 residues long. The V gene's germline CDR1 is SNHLY and CDR2 FYNNEI. Trimming at V came to 6 bases and at J to 13 bases, leaving 10 bases not matched to a gene. The DNA of the CDR3 is TGTGCCAGCAGGACTAGCGCGGCGAACGGGTACTTC. It specifies CASRTSAANGYF.

The CDR3 DNA is TGTGCCAGCTCACCACAGGGTAATGCGAACACTGAAGCTTTCTTT. Protein: CASSPQGNANTEAFF. This chain connects TRBV18 to TRBJ1-1; D is uncertain. Trimming left V 1 base short and J 1 base short, with 10 bases between. The CDR3 sequence is 15 residues long. Germline CDR1 and CDR2: KGHSH and LQKENI.